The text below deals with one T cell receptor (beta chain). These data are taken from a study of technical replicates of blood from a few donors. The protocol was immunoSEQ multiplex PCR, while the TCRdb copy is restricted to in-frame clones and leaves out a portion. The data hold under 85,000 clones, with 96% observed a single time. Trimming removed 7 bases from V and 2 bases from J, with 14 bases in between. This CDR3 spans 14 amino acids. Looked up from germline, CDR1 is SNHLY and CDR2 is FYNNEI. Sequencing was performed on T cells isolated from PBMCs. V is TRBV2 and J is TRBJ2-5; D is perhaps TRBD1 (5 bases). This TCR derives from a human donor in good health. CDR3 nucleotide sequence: TGTGCCAGCACCTCTCCAGGGTCTCAAGAGACCCAGTACTTC. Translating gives CASTSPGSQETQYF.